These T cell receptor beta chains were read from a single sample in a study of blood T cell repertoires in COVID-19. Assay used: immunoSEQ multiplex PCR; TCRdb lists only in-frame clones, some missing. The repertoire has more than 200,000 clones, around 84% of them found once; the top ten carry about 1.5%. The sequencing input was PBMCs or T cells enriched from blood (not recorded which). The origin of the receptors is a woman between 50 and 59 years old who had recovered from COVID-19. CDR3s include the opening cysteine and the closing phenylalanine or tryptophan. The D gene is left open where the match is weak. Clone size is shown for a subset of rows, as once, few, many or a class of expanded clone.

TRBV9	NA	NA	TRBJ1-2	CASSALVGEVGGYTF	TGTGCCAGCAGCGCCCTCGTCGGGGAGGTAGGCGGCTACACCTTC
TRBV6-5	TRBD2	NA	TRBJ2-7	CASSYSPGLGDEQYF	TGTGCCAGCAGTTACTCTCCGGGACTAGGGGACGAGCAGTACTTC
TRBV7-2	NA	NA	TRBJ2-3	CASSLTDTQYF	TGTGCCAGCAGCCTCACAGATACGCAGTATTTT
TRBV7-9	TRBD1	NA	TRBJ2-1	CASSSPAGQGFNEQFF	TGTGCCAGCAGCTCACCCGCGGGACAGGGGTTCAATGAGCAGTTCTTC
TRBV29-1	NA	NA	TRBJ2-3	CSADGGADTQYF	TGCAGCGCCGACGGAGGGGCAGATACGCAGTATTTT
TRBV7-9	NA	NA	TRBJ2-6	CASKSSGANVLTF	TGTGCCAGCAAGAGCTCTGGGGCCAACGTCCTGACTTTC
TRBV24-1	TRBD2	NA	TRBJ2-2	CATEHHPSGLAGAATGELFF	TGTGCCACCGAACACCATCCATCCGGACTAGCGGGAGCCGCCACCGGGGAGCTGTTTTTT
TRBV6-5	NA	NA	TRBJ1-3	CASRSSDSGNTIYF	TGTGCCAGCAGGAGTTCTGACTCTGGAAACACCATATATTTT
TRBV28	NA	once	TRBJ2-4	CASSNSGAKNIQYF	TGTGCCAGCAGTAATAGCGGAGCCAAAAACATTCAGTACTTC
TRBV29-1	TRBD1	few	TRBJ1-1	CSARDRLTPEAFF	TGCAGCGCTCGGGACAGATTAACACCTGAAGCTTTCTTT
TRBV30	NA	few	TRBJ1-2	CAWSTQGSYGYTF	TGTGCCTGGAGTACCCAGGGGTCCTATGGCTACACCTTC
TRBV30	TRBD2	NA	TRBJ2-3	CAWATLAGVTDTQYF	TGTGCCTGGGCCACCCTAGCGGGAGTTACAGATACGCAGTATTTT
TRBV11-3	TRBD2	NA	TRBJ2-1	CASSLETSGPGEQFF	TGTGCCAGCAGCTTAGAAACTAGCGGCCCCGGTGAGCAGTTCTTC
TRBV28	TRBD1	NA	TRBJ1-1	CASSFIGGLAFF	TGTGCCAGCAGTTTTATAGGGGGCTTGGCTTTCTTT
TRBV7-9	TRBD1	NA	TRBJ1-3	CASSLAGTAGNTIYF	TGTGCCAGCAGCTTAGCTGGGACAGCCGGAAACACCATATATTTT
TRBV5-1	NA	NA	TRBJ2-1	CASKYGNEQFF	TGCGCCAGCAAGTACGGGAATGAGCAGTTCTTC
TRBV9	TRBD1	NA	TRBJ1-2	CASSAPGGITYGYTF	TGTGCCAGCAGCGCCCCAGGGGGGATAACGTACGGCTACACCTTC